Listed below are T cell receptor beta chains from one sample, sequenced in a study of CD8 T cells in ankylosing spondylitis. TCRdb independently ran MiXCR on the 5' RACE reads; one entry per CDR3 protein. Of approximately 250,000 distinct CDR3 sequences listed, more than 25% are singletons. The sequencing input was blood, either unsorted or a sorted T cell fraction (not recorded which). These receptors came from a male donor with ankylosing spondylitis or in good health (not recorded which). Both conserved end residues are part of each CDR3. D genes are given only for firm matches. Clone size is given for some rows only: seen once, a few or many times, or a class if the clone is expanded.

>-|TRBV28|TRBJ2-7|-
CASSPPVSYEQYF
TGTGCCAGCAGTCCCCCCGTCTCCTACGAGCAGTACTTC
>-|TRBV7-9|TRBJ1-4|-
CASSATNEKLFF
TGTGCCAGCAGCGCAACTAATGAAAAACTGTTTTTT
>-|TRBV9|TRBJ2-3|-
CASSKTATDTQYF
TGTGCCAGCAGCAAGACCGCCACAGATACGCAGTATTTT
>-|TRBV11-2|TRBJ2-5|-
CASSLGSGGPGTQYF
TGTGCCAGCAGCCTGGGGTCTGGCGGTCCGGGGACCCAGTACTTC
>-|TRBV18|TRBJ1-6|-
CASSPRSGADGSPLHF
TGTGCCAGCTCACCTCGTTCGGGCGCAGACGGTTCACCCCTCCACTTT
>-|TRBV2|TRBJ2-3|-
CAGGARARADTQYF
TGTGCCGGAGGGGCCCGGGCCCGGGCAGATACGCAGTATTTT
>-|TRBV6-5|TRBJ1-2|-
CASRQRSNYGYTF
TGTGCCAGCAGACAAAGGAGTAACTATGGCTACACCTTC
>-|TRBV20-1|TRBJ2-7|-
CSAGTLHEQYF
TGCAGTGCTGGGACACTCCACGAGCAGTACTTC
>few|TRBV29-1|TRBJ1-1|TRBD1
CSVTGTVNTEAFF
TGCAGCGTTACCGGGACAGTGAACACTGAAGCTTTCTTT
>-|TRBV3-1|TRBJ2-2|-
CASSQATASYTGELFF
TGTGCCAGCAGCCAGGCGACGGCCTCCTACACCGGGGAGCTGTTTTTT
>-|TRBV20-1|TRBJ2-3|TRBD1
CSAGRQGRTDTQYF
TGCAGTGCTGGGAGACAGGGAAGAACAGATACGCAGTATTTT
>few|TRBV11-2|TRBJ2-1|-
CASSLVGAGYNEQFF
TGTGCCAGCAGCTTAGTCGGGGCTGGATACAATGAGCAGTTCTTC
>few|TRBV12-3/TRBV12-4|TRBJ2-2|TRBD2
CATSFRGVNTGELFF
TGTGCCACCAGTTTTCGGGGGGTCAACACCGGGGAGCTGTTTTTT
>-|TRBV4-2|TRBJ2-6|-
CASTPSVSGANVLTF
TGTGCCAGCACCCCTTCGGTCTCTGGGGCCAACGTCCTGACTTTC
>-|TRBV11-2|TRBJ1-4|-
CASSSTGTRTSYATNEKLFF
TGTGCCAGCAGCTCAACCGGGACGAGGACCTCTTATGCAACTAATGAAAAACTGTTTTTT
>few|TRBV20-1|TRBJ2-7|TRBD2
CSASPTSGDPYEQYF
TGCAGTGCTAGCCCGACTAGCGGGGACCCCTACGAGCAGTACTTC
>few|TRBV11-2|TRBJ2-3|-
CASRSNAGDTQYF
TGTGCCAGCAGGAGCAACGCCGGTGATACGCAGTATTTT
>-|TRBV20-1|TRBJ2-7|-
CSARDPQSSYEQYF
TGCAGTGCTAGAGATCCTCAGAGCTCCTACGAGCAGTACTTC
>-|TRBV12-3/TRBV12-4|TRBJ2-6|-
CASRLSGLGANVLTF
TGTGCCAGCCGTCTCTCTGGTCTGGGGGCCAACGTCCTGACTTTC
>few|TRBV12-3/TRBV12-4|TRBJ1-2|-
CASRGTEYGYTF
TGTGCCAGCAGAGGGACCGAGTATGGCTACACCTTC
>-|TRBV7-7|TRBJ2-7|TRBD2
CASSLGTLYTGGYYEQYF
TGTGCTAGCAGCTTAGGGACCCTCTACACGGGAGGTTACTACGAGCAGTACTTC
>many|TRBV29-1|TRBJ2-5|TRBD2
CSDTIAGGETQYF
TGCAGCGATACCATAGCGGGGGGTGAGACCCAGTACTTC
>-|TRBV12-3/TRBV12-4|TRBJ2-2|TRBD1
CASRWTGYTGELFF
TGTGCCAGCAGATGGACAGGGTACACCGGGGAGCTGTTTTTT
>-|TRBV29-1|TRBJ1-1|TRBD1
CSVAEGAGGEAFF
TGCAGCGTTGCCGAGGGGGCAGGTGGTGAAGCTTTCTTT
>few|TRBV29-1|TRBJ2-6|-
CSVGQSGANVLTF
TGCAGCGTAGGACAGTCTGGGGCCAACGTCCTGACTTTC
>few|TRBV6-1|TRBJ2-5|-
CASSRLGWGETQYF
TGTGCCAGCAGCCGCCTAGGTTGGGGAGAGACCCAGTACTTC
>few|TRBV28|TRBJ2-3|TRBD2
CASSLAGRGRSDTQYF
TGTGCCAGCAGTCTGGCGGGGCGGGGGAGGTCAGATACGCAGTATTTT
>few|TRBV20-1|TRBJ1-2|-
CSARENGGEYGYTF
TGCAGTGCTAGAGAGAATGGCGGCGAATATGGCTACACCTTC
>-|TRBV11-2|TRBJ2-7|TRBD2
CASSLGPPMASGGPYEQYF
TGTGCCAGCAGCTTAGGCCCTCCGATGGCGAGCGGGGGTCCCTACGAGCAGTACTTC
>few|TRBV12-3/TRBV12-4|TRBJ1-1|TRBD1
CASITRVRTGGLNTEAFF
TGTGCCAGCATTACCCGTGTAAGGACAGGGGGCCTGAACACTGAAGCTTTCTTT
>-|TRBV23-1|TRBJ2-5|TRBD2
CASSQSGLNYQETQYF
TGCGCCAGCAGTCAGTCGGGACTAAACTACCAAGAGACCCAGTACTTC
>-|TRBV7-9|TRBJ2-7|-
CASSFVAFNEQYF
TGTGCCAGCAGCTTCGTAGCGTTCAACGAGCAGTACTTC
>-|TRBV4-2|TRBJ2-5|TRBD2
CASSPGLGNQETQYF
TGTGCCAGCAGTCCGGGACTAGGGAACCAAGAGACCCAGTACTTC
>-|TRBV3-1|TRBJ2-2|TRBD1
CASSTRDRATGELFF
TGTGCCAGCAGCACACGGGACAGGGCCACCGGGGAGCTGTTTTTT
>-|TRBV6-1|TRBJ1-4|-
CASSRQSGTTNEKLFF
TGTGCCAGCAGTCGCCAATCCGGGACAACTAATGAAAAACTGTTTTTT
>many|TRBV20-1|TRBJ2-5|-
CSARDVQGGLETQYF
TGCAGTGCTAGAGATGTCCAGGGAGGCTTGGAGACCCAGTACTTC
>-|TRBV12-3/TRBV12-4|TRBJ1-4|-
CASSLALGTPDGKLFF
TGTGCCAGCAGTTTAGCGCTTGGGACTCCGGACGGGAAACTGTTTTTT
>few|TRBV29-1|TRBJ2-5|-
CSVVSGREETQYF
TGCAGCGTTGTTTCCGGCCGGGAAGAGACCCAGTACTTC
>-|TRBV9|TRBJ2-5|TRBD2
CASSSRLAGQETQYF
TGTGCCAGCAGCTCGCGACTAGCGGGCCAAGAGACCCAGTACTTC
>-|TRBV20-1|TRBJ2-3|-
CSARVFEQGDTQYF
TGCAGTGCTAGAGTCTTCGAGCAGGGAGATACGCAGTATTTT
>few|TRBV29-1|TRBJ1-2|TRBD1
CSVDAGTGGEVYGYTF
TGCAGCGTTGACGCCGGGACAGGGGGCGAAGTCTATGGCTACACCTTC
>-|TRBV12-3/TRBV12-4|TRBJ1-5|-
CASTLALPQPQHF
TGTGCCAGCACCCTGGCCCTTCCCCAGCCCCAGCATTTT
>-|TRBV20-1|TRBJ2-7|-
CSASETARSNEQYF
TGCAGTGCTAGTGAAACAGCCCGATCCAACGAGCAGTACTTC
>-|TRBV21-1|TRBJ1-5|-
CARDRGQGNQPQHF
TGTGCCAGGGATCGAGGCCAGGGCAATCAGCCCCAGCATTTT
>few|TRBV6-1|TRBJ1-2|-
CASSELFRGGYTF
TGTGCCAGCAGTGAATTGTTCCGTGGAGGCTACACCTTC
>few|TRBV5-1|TRBJ1-4|-
CASSPGGGHEEEKLFF
TGCGCCAGCAGCCCCGGTGGGGGGCACGAGGAGGAAAAACTGTTTTTT
>-|TRBV5-1|TRBJ2-2|TRBD1
CASSIEGALGTGELFF
TGCGCCAGCAGCATCGAGGGGGCCTTGGGCACCGGGGAGCTGTTTTTT
>-|TRBV27|TRBJ1-2|-
CASSFPLSYGYTF
TGTGCCAGCAGTTTCCCCCTCTCCTATGGCTACACCTTC
>-|TRBV7-2|TRBJ2-1|-
CASSLTRGTHNEQFF
TGTGCCAGCAGCTTAACGCGCGGGACTCACAATGAGCAGTTCTTC
>few|TRBV5-5|TRBJ1-6|-
CASSQGNSPLHF
TGTGCCAGCAGTCAGGGGAATTCACCCCTCCACTTT
>few|TRBV5-6|TRBJ2-3|TRBD2
CASSLGTSGGASPQYF
TGTGCCAGCAGCCTCGGGACTAGCGGGGGGGCCAGTCCGCAGTATTTT
>-|TRBV12-3/TRBV12-4|TRBJ2-7|-
CASTLNDMPYQYF
TGTGCCAGCACGCTCAACGACATGCCCTACCAGTACTTC
>few|TRBV9|TRBJ1-6|-
CASSGREGNSYNSPLHF
TGTGCCAGCAGCGGGCGGGAGGGCAACTCCTATAATTCACCCCTCCACTTT
>-|TRBV5-1|TRBJ2-2|TRBD2
CASSLGTSVPNTGELFF
TGCGCCAGCAGCCTTGGGACTAGCGTCCCGAACACCGGGGAGCTGTTTTTT
>few|TRBV7-9|TRBJ2-5|TRBD1
CASSSRTGMYQETQYF
TGTGCCAGCAGCTCCCGGACAGGGATGTACCAAGAGACCCAGTACTTC
>-|TRBV20-1|TRBJ1-1|-
CSARTGGSNTEAFF
TGCAGTGCTAGGACAGGAGGGTCGAACACTGAAGCTTTCTTT
>-|TRBV11-2|TRBJ2-5|-
CASSLDWQGETQYF
TGTGCCAGCAGCTTAGATTGGCAGGGGGAGACCCAGTACTTC
>-|TRBV10-3|TRBJ2-3|-
CATFDRDSGPTDTQYF
TGTGCCACCTTTGACCGGGACTCCGGACCCACAGATACGCAGTATTTT
>many|TRBV6-1|TRBJ2-5|-
CASRRQGRDEETQYF
TGTGCCAGCAGGCGACAGGGGAGGGATGAAGAGACCCAGTACTTC